This T cell receptor beta chain was recovered during a study of blood T cell repertoires in COVID-19. The study recruited people aged roughly 18 to 89 years across about 25 US areas. Authors' methods: Quantification of nucleated cells was approximated via reference gene primer amplification. Using immunoSEQ multiplex PCR, the repertoire was profiled, and TCRdb retains in-frame clones only, with some absent. That table supplies the V and J calls and clone size; D and trimming were determined from the DNA. The profile shows around 300,000 clones, about 87% of them singletons. This clonotype was obtained from a young man who had recovered from COVID-19. The source material was PBMCs or T cells enriched from blood (not recorded which).

The CDR3 loop reads CASSESLGGPNEQFF. For the CDR3, the DNA is TGTGCCAGCAGTGAATCGTTGGGGGGGCCGAATGAGCAGTTCTTC. The chain carries TRBV2 and TRBJ2-1; D is possibly TRBD2 (7 bases). Per the germline V gene, CDR1 is SNHLY and CDR2 is FYNNEI. Deletions cut 2 bases from V and 7 bases from J, with 15 bases between. CDR3 length equals 15 residues. Filled out from reference TRBV2 and TRBJ2-1, the complete variable domain reads EPEVTQTPSHQVTQMGQEVILRCVPISNHLYFYWYRQILGQKVEFLVSFYNNEISEKSEIFDDQFSVERPDGSNFTLKIRSTKLEDSAMYFCASSESLGGPNEQFFGPGTRLTVL.